A single sample is the source of the 29 T cell receptor beta chains below, sequenced in a study of blood T cell repertoires in COVID-19. Repertoires were generated with immunoSEQ multiplex PCR, while TCRdb's copy carries only in-frame clones and drops some. The sample lists around 140,000 clones, almost 85% occurring once. Sequencing was carried out using peripheral blood. These receptors came from a man in his sixties with acute or convalescent COVID-19.

This chain uses TRBV30 with TRBJ2-5, with 7 bases identical to TRBD2. With 4 bases clipped from V and 3 bases from J, the junction kept 5 bases outside the gene matches. The CDR3 consists of 13 residues. CDR1 is GTSNPN, CDR2 SVGIG, per germline (reference sequence). The CDR3 loop reads CAWNKGREETQYF. CDR3 DNA: TGTGCCTGGAATAAGGGGAGGGAAGAGACCCAGTACTTC.

The J gene is TRBJ2-7, the V gene TRBV7-3, with 10 bases lining up with TRBD2. V was clipped by 2 bases and J by 3 bases; unmatched bases: 4. Germline V gene sequence: CDR1 SGHTA, CDR2 FQGTGA. This CDR3 is 15 amino acids long. CDR3 sequence reads: CASSLGAGGVYEQYF. CDR3 in DNA: TGTGCCAGCAGCTTAGGAGCGGGAGGGGTCTACGAGCAGTACTTC.

This chain joins TRBV5-8 and TRBJ1-1, with 10 bases that match TRBD1. Germline V gene lookup returns CDR1 SGHTS and CDR2 YDEGEE. The CDR3 covers 15 residues. The V gene end was trimmed by 3 bases and the J gene end by 11 bases; junction bases not matched to a gene: 13. CDR3 bases: TGTGCCAGCAGCTCCCCACGGGACAGGGGCTTTCGGGCTTTCTTT. It yields the protein CASSSPRDRGFRAFF.

V is TRBV3-1 (or the pseudogene TRBV3-2) and J is TRBJ2-1; TRBD2 agrees at 14 bases. After removal of 5 bases from V and 10 bases from J, the junction contained 7 bases not matched to a gene. The V gene's germline CDR1 is LGHDT and CDR2 YNNKEL (reference sequence). The CDR3 runs 15 residues. CDR3: CASSSGTSGSGEQFF. DNA of the CDR3: TGTGCCAGCAGCTCCGGGACTAGCGGGAGCGGGGAGCAGTTCTTC.

The gene calls are TRBV7-3 and TRBJ1-1, with D perhaps matching TRBD1 (6 bases). CDR1 is SGHTA, CDR2 FQGTGA, per germline. V was shortened by 3 bases and J by 5 bases, with 10 bases between the two germline ends. The CDR3 loop spans 13 amino acids. CDR3 amino acids: CASSFQGQTEAFF. The CDR3 DNA is TGTGCCAGCAGCTTTCAGGGGCAGACTGAAGCTTTCTTT.

The chain combines TRBV5-1 with TRBJ2-3; 10 bases line up with TRBD2. This CDR3 is built from 16 residues. CDR1 and CDR2 (germline): SGHRS, YFSETQ. Losses at the gene ends were 4 bases for V and 3 bases for J; bases not matched to a gene: 8. The CDR3 bases are TGCGCCAGCAGCAATCTAGCGGGAGTTAGTACAGATACGCAGTATTTT. This sequence encodes CASSNLAGVSTDTQYF.

This clone was detected only once. The chain carries TRBV11-3 and TRBJ1-1, with 7 bases that match TRBD1. V shed 3 bases, J shed 4 bases, and the junction held 5 bases outside the gene matches. In germline, CDR1 is SGHNT, CDR2 YENEEA. This CDR3 region has 14 residues. The CDR3 DNA reads as TGTGCCAGCAGCTTCAGGGGGGAGAGCACTGAAGCTTTCTTT. Its protein is CASSFRGESTEAFF.

A few counts support this clone. V gene TRBV5-6 combines with J gene TRBJ1-5; tentatively, D is TRBD1 (5 bases). V lost 6 bases and J lost 7, with 17 bases in between. The germline V gene has CDR1 SGHDT and CDR2 YYEEEE. The CDR3 loop spans 14 amino acids. The CDR3 nucleotides read TGTGCCAGCACCCTGGGGAGGGGACGGCAGCCCCAGCATTTT. Encoded protein: CASTLGRGRQPQHF.

This clone was counted only a few times. The chain recombines TRBV30 with TRBJ1-4; the match to TRBD1 covers 11 bases. Unmatched junction bases numbered 8, after V lost 0 bases and J lost 5 bases. Looked up from germline, CDR1 is GTSNPN and CDR2 is SVGIG (reference sequence). There are 17 residues in the CDR3. The CDR3 DNA sequence: TGTGCCTGGAGTGTATTGGGCGGACAGGGGGCAAATGAAAAACTGTTTTTT. Encoded protein: CAWSVLGGQGANEKLFF.

This sequence joins TRBV6-5 and TRBJ1-2; D uncertain. This CDR3 is 16 amino acids long. V gave up 4 bases and J gave up 4 bases, with 19 bases separating them. Germline values: CDR1 MNHEY, CDR2 SVGAGI. The CDR3 sequence is CASSSWAGEVSYGYTF. As DNA, the CDR3 is TGTGCCAGCAGTTCCTGGGCCGGGGAGGTGAGCTATGGCTACACCTTC.

This chain joins TRBV5-1 and TRBJ1-6; TRBD1 might be the D (6 bases). This CDR3 is 14 amino acids long. Trimming shortened V by 3 bases and J by 10 bases, and 14 bases separated the two germline ends. Germline-derived CDR1 and CDR2 are SGHRS and YFSETQ. The chain's CDR3 is CASSSGTNNSPLHF. The CDR3 DNA reads as TGCGCCAGCAGCTCCGGGACAAACAACTCACCCCTCCACTTT. The whole variable domain, filled in from reference TRBV5-1 and TRBJ1-6, reads KAGVTQTPRYLIKTRGQQVTLSCSPISGHRSVSWYQQTPGQGLQFLFEYFSETQRNKGNFPGRFSGRQFSNSRSEMNVSTLELGDSALYLCASSSGTNNSPLHFGNGTRLTVT.

This sequence joins TRBV6-5 and TRBJ1-5; 7 bases match TRBD1. Germline V gives CDR1 MNHEY, CDR2 SVGAGI. With V trimmed by 7 bases and J by 7 bases, 7 bases remained unmatched. The CDR3 runs to 13 residues. The CDR3: CASKRGQGQPQHF. Written as DNA, the CDR3 is TGTGCCAGCAAGAGGGGGCAAGGGCAGCCCCAGCATTTT.

The chain links TRBV6-5 to TRBJ1-2; D unresolved. With 5 bases removed from V and 8 bases from J, the gap between germline ends came to 18 bases. Germline V CDR1 and CDR2: MNHEY, SVGAGI. The CDR3 runs to 14 residues. The CDR3 protein is CASSNPNPMTGYTF. DNA for the CDR3: TGTGCCAGCAGTAACCCCAACCCGATGACAGGCTACACCTTC.

The rearrangement joins TRBV20-1 to TRBJ1-4, with TRBD1 identical over 8 bases. This CDR3 region has 16 residues. V lost 3 bases, J lost 4 bases, and 10 bases stayed unmatched. In germline, CDR1 is DFQATT, CDR2 SNEGSKA (reference sequence). This CDR3 reads CSASLLEGQVNEKLFF. CDR3 sequence (DNA): TGCAGTGCTAGTCTTCTAGAGGGACAGGTTAATGAAAAACTGTTTTTT.

This clone has just a few counts. The rearrangement joins TRBV10-3 to TRBJ2-1; D is undetermined. Germline V gene data show CDR1 as ENHRY and CDR2 as SYGVKD. V lost 0 bases and J lost 3, with 6 bases in between. The CDR3 runs 14 residues. Here the CDR3 reads CAISESVYYNEQFF. The DNA of the CDR3 is TGTGCCATCAGTGAGTCAGTCTACTACAATGAGCAGTTCTTC.

The chain links TRBV24-1 to TRBJ2-2; 13 bases are shared with TRBD2. The CDR3 totals 18 residues. Trimming at V came to 5 bases and at J to 7 bases, leaving 12 bases not matched to a gene. Looked up from germline, CDR1 is KGHDR and CDR2 is SFDVKD. Here the CDR3 reads CATSGLQRTSGRNGELFF. CDR3 in DNA: TGTGCCACCAGTGGATTGCAGAGGACTAGCGGGAGAAACGGGGAGCTGTTTTTT.

The rearrangement uses TRBV19 and TRBJ2-3, with 7 bases fitting TRBD1. Germline V gene data show CDR1 as LNHDA and CDR2 as SQIVND (reference sequence). V lost 8 bases to trimming and J lost 3 bases; unmatched junction nucleotides: 5. The CDR3 has 13 amino acids. The CDR3 region has the DNA TGTGCCAGTTTAAAACAGGGGACAGATACGCAGTATTTT. Translated, it gives CASLKQGTDTQYF. Combining the CDR3 with reference TRBV19 and TRBJ2-3 gives the whole variable domain DGGITQSPKYLFRKEGQNVTLSCEQNLNHDAMYWYRQDPGQGLRLIYYSQIVNDFQKGDIAEGYSVSREKKESFPLTVTSAQKNPTAFYLCASLKQGTDTQYFGPGTRLTVL.

The V call is TRBV27, the J call TRBJ1-3; no clear D. CDR1 is MNHEY and CDR2 is SMNVEV in the germline V gene (reference sequence). The CDR3 is 13 residues long. Between the trimmed V and J ends, which lost 4 bases and 1 base, there was a span of 5 bases. CDR3 in DNA: TGTGCCAGCAGTTCGGGGTCTGGAAACACCATATATTTT. It is translated as CASSSGSGNTIYF.

Only one count was recorded for this clone. The genes are TRBV3-1 (or the pseudogene TRBV3-2) and TRBJ1-1; 9 bases line up with TRBD1. The ends lost 3 bases at V and 8 bases at J; junction bases unmatched: 7. This CDR3 region has 14 residues. The germline gives CDR1 LGHDT, CDR2 YNNKEL (reference sequence). Here the CDR3 reads CASSHDDRGREAFF. DNA for the CDR3: TGTGCCAGCAGCCACGACGACAGGGGGAGGGAAGCTTTCTTT.

This rearrangement joins TRBV6-5 to TRBJ1-5; TRBD1 is a possible D gene (6 bases). CDR3 size: 14 residues. CDR1 and CDR2 from the germline V gene are MNHEY and SVGAGI. CDR3 sequence reads: CVSGGQGDNQPQHF. CDR3 sequence (DNA): TGTGTTTCGGGGGGGCAGGGTGACAATCAGCCCCAGCATTTT.

The chain couples TRBV15 to TRBJ2-7; D is perhaps TRBD1 (6 bases). CDR1 and CDR2 from the germline V gene are LNHNV and YYDKDF (reference sequence). There are 15 residues in the CDR3. The V end was cut by 0 bases, the J end by 1 base, with 10 bases between. The CDR3 DNA reads as TGTGCCACCAGCAGAGATAGGACAGAATCCTACGAGCAGTACTTC. It is translated as CATSRDRTESYEQYF.

This chain links TRBV3-1 (or the pseudogene TRBV3-2) with TRBJ1-4, with D tentatively TRBD1 (5 bases). The ends were cut back, 4 bases at V and 0 bases at J, with 6 bases in the middle. The CDR3 runs to 14 residues. The germline V gene encodes CDR1 LGHDT and CDR2 YNNKEL (reference sequence). Here the CDR3 DNA reads TGTGCCAGCAGCCGGGGGGCAACTAATGAAAAACTGTTTTTT. It specifies CASSRGATNEKLFF.

The V gene is TRBV14, the J gene TRBJ2-5; TRBD1 might be the D (6 bases). The CDR3 runs to 15 residues. Germline V gives CDR1 SGHDN, CDR2 FVKESK. Deletions cut 1 base from V and 7 bases from J, with 16 bases between. DNA of the CDR3: TGTGCCAGCAGCCAAGTAGGAAGGGGCAGGGGGACCCAGTACTTC. It yields the protein CASSQVGRGRGTQYF.

V and J are TRBV7-2 and TRBJ2-7; D may be TRBD1 (5 bases). The ends were cut back, 3 bases at V and 3 bases at J, with 12 bases in the middle. The CDR3 contains 14 residues. CDR1 and CDR2 from the germline V gene are SGHTA and FQGNSA. CDR3 nucleotide sequence: TGTGCCAGCAGCTTTAGCAGGGATAGCTACGAGCAGTACTTC. Its protein product is CASSFSRDSYEQYF.

The J gene is TRBJ1-5, the V gene TRBV30; 11 nucleotides line up with TRBD1. Unmatched junction bases numbered 5, after V lost 5 bases and J lost 2 bases. CDR3 size: 15 residues. The germline V gene encodes CDR1 GTSNPN and CDR2 SVGIG (reference sequence). CDR3 loop: CAWGQGAGGNQPQHF. For the CDR3, the DNA is TGTGCCTGGGGACAGGGGGCGGGAGGCAATCAGCCCCAGCATTTT.

The rearrangement joins TRBV2 to TRBJ2-2; D is uncertain. The germline V and J ends were trimmed by 6 bases and 0 bases, with 5 bases remaining between them. The CDR3 has 13 residues. Per germline, CDR1 SNHLY and CDR2 FYNNEI. The CDR3 protein is CASSQTNTGELFF. CDR3 DNA sequence: TGTGCCAGCAGCCAGACGAACACCGGGGAGCTGTTTTTT.

Of note for this clone: This may be a read error: a much more frequent sequence differs by one nucleotide. The chain links TRBV5-1 to TRBJ2-7; 7 nucleotides line up with TRBD1. The CDR3 totals 15 residues. CDR1 SGHRS and CDR2 YFSETQ come from the germline V gene. J gave up 0 bases and V 2 bases, and 5 bases lay outside the gene matches. CDR3 DNA sequence: TGCGCCAGCAGCTTTGAGACAGGGAGCTCCTACGAGCAGTACTTC. This codes for CASSFETGSSYEQYF.

The chain joins TRBV15 to TRBJ2-1, with D perhaps TRBD1 (5 bases). Trimming shortened V by 3 bases and J by 7 bases, and 16 bases separated the two germline ends. The CDR3 spans 15 residues. In germline, CDR1 is LNHNV, CDR2 YYDKDF (reference sequence). The CDR3 DNA sequence: TGTGCCACCAGCAGGGAAGTAGTCTCAGGGAATGAGCAGTTCTTC. This translates into CATSREVVSGNEQFF.

The chain carries TRBV18 and TRBJ1-6; 7 bases match TRBD1. CDR3 length: 16 residues. Germline CDR1 reads KGHSH; CDR2 reads LQKENI. V gave up 4 bases and J gave up 0 bases; unmatched junction bases: 3. CDR3 sequence: CASSHRQGSYNSPLHF. The CDR3 DNA sequence: TGTGCCAGCTCACACCGACAGGGCTCCTATAATTCACCCCTCCACTTT.